The 2 T cell receptor beta chains given below trace back to one sample, sequenced in a study of control samples from healthy donors and cancer patients. The protocol was immunoSEQ multiplex PCR, while the TCRdb copy is restricted to in-frame clones and leaves out a portion. The table records about 150,000 clones, approximately 94% of them present only once. Specimen: blood. Receptors originate from a man in his forties in good health.

The CDR3 DNA reads as TGTGCCACCAGGGGATACATGAACACTGAAGCTTTCTTT. This codes for CATRGYMNTEAFF. The rearrangement uses TRBV24-1 and TRBJ1-1; D is undetermined. The CDR3 is made up of 13 amino acids. Germline values: CDR1 KGHDR, CDR2 SFDVKD. Trimming took 7 bases from V and 0 from J, leaving 8 bases between them.

The V gene is TRBV7-9, the J gene TRBJ1-1, with D perhaps matching TRBD1 (5 bases). The V gene's germline CDR1 is SEHNR and CDR2 FQNEAQ (reference sequence). This CDR3 has 15 residues. V shed 5 bases and J shed 0 bases, with 13 bases lying between them. The CDR3 here is CASSHRDAMNTEAFF. The CDR3 bases are TGTGCCAGCAGCCACCGGGACGCGATGAACACTGAAGCTTTCTTT. Supplemented by reference TRBV7-9 and TRBJ1-1, the full variable domain reads DTGVSQNPRHKITKRGQNVTFRCDPISEHNRLYWYRQTLGQGPEFLTYFQNEAQLEKSRLLSDRFSAERPKGSFSTLEIQRTEQGDSAMYLCASSHRDAMNTEAFFGQGTRLTVV.